Given below is one TCR beta chain in context. What it binds is unknown. The data were obtained in a study of T cell responses to AZD1222 COVID-19 vaccine. Whole-study results and caveats: A rise in Spike-specific TCR breadth and depth followed two AZD1222 doses. Mapped onto spike, vaccine-associated CD4 TCRs spanned it and were dominant at 160-218 and 743-854.

Pooling of second doses given at about 4 or about 12 weeks was done. CDR3 length equals 19 residues. In germline, CDR1 is SGHVS, CDR2 FQNEAQ. With 4 bases removed from V and 2 bases from J, the gap between germline ends came to 24 bases. Repertoires were generated with immunoSEQ multiplex PCR, while TCRdb's copy carries only in-frame clones and drops some. In the table there are 75,000 to 95,000 clones, roughly 90% of which are singletons. The TCR was taken from an adult who received the AZD1222 COVID-19 vaccine. The chain has TRBV7-8 and TRBJ1-3; D might be TRBD1 (6 bases). Sequenced here: peripheral blood, sampled 28 days after the second AZD1222 dose. The chain's CDR3 is CASSSGRRTDRSTGNTIYF. The DNA of the CDR3 is TGTGCCAGCAGCTCAGGTCGTCGGACAGACCGGAGTACTGGAAACACCATATATTTT.